This T cell receptor beta chain was captured by sequencing in a study of T cells in Graves' hyperthyroidism and ophthalmopathy (dated by TCRdb to about 2019). Describing the broader study: Peripheral blood was collected at initial diagnosis, before any treatment. According to the paper, TCR Vbeta CDR3 sequencing was carried out on about 140 peripheral blood samples, which came from fewer than 50 ophthalmopathy, approximately 72 hyperthyroidism and some 17 progressor patients. Prospective prediction of ophthalmopathy was tested in an independent validation cohort of fewer than 20 hyperthyroidism patients and 17 patients who later progressed to ophthalmopathy. Following sampling, methimazole starting at 30 mg daily was given to hyperthyroidism patients, and high-dose intravenous methylprednisolone was given to ophthalmopathy patients. The approximately 100 discovery patients were randomly split 7:3 into training and test sets. In six Graves' hyperthyroidism patients, the study also compared T-cell repertoires from thyroid tissue with T-cell repertoires from blood. TCR V-J signatures able to tell the groups apart were searched for in a discovery cohort of 90 to 100 patients, of whom fewer than 45 had Graves' ophthalmopathy and 55 to 60 had stable Graves' hyperthyroidism. Overall study results and their limits: Sample size was not statistically predetermined, and investigators were not blinded to group allocation. A 13 V-J signature model separated ophthalmopathy from stable hyperthyroidism, with about 88% sensitivity and roughly 81% specificity in cross-validation and 80%/75% in testing. Most expanded thyroid clonotypes (frequency above 0.001) were also detected in blood, a finding suggesting that blood repertoires may reflect thyroid immune responses. In validation, progression to ophthalmopathy was predicted by the model with about 70% sensitivity and 72% to 85% specificity, a median of approximately 6.5 months before onset.

Amplification of TCR beta CDR3 regions was carried out from RNA transcripts. The TCR CDR3 was subjected to a first round of RT-PCR using the HTBI primer set and the Qiagen OneStep RT-PCR kit. A second multiplex PCR round built the libraries, followed by size selection and purification. Sequencing of the libraries was done on an Illumina HiSeq2000 using paired-end 100 bp reads. Regarding the original processing steps: SOAPnuke was used to process the raw data, with reads discarded if the reads contained adapters or uncalled bases, had a mean Phred below 15, or lacked an exact constant-primer or identifier match. COPE v1.2.5 was used to merge high-quality paired reads, and clonotypes were defined as unique nucleotide sequences. Clonotypes were aligned to IMGT TRBV, TRBD and TRBJ reference segments using MiTCR v1.1. Analysis was restricted to V-J combinations with a frequency above 0.0001, which covered approximately 99% of repertoires. A TCS score was defined as the ratio between F50 (clonal expansion) and ExV (chaos), using BLOSUM62-based TCRdist between CDR3 peptides within each V-J. Welch's t-statistics and random forest reduced fewer than 600 V-J features to about 12, which were used in a naive Bayes classifier (R e1071). TCRdb applied fastp at Q25 and MiXCR to the public reads, then kept only in-frame beta chains. Every entry covers one CDR3 protein and lists the most common genes and DNA from its rows. In this record, the V and J calls reflect TCRdb's handling and not the investigators' own analysis. The sample table shows under 200,000 distinct CDR3 sequences, and about 9.4% are seen once. Approximately 20% of the sample comes from the top ten.

Hyperthyroidism patients were newly diagnosed, had a disease duration of under 2 months, and were aged 18 to 65 years. Exclusion was applied to patients with uncontrolled infections, other autoimmune diseases, pregnancy or lactation. Diagnoses relied on clinical symptoms, serum thyroxine and TRAb, thyroid ultrasound and orbital computed tomography. Blood from progressor patients was collected at the time of first diagnosis with hyperthyroidism, before any ophthalmopathy symptoms had appeared. PBMCs were isolated from about 9.2 ml of fresh peripheral blood by Ficoll-Paque density gradient centrifugation. Patients classed as progressors first received a Graves' hyperthyroidism diagnosis and then went on to develop ophthalmopathy during follow-up. Total RNA was extracted with Trizol reagent, and quality was checked on an Agilent 2100 Bioanalyzer. From V the trimming removes 1 base and from J it removes 0 bases, while the gene matches leave 0 bases of the junction unaccounted for. The germline V gene gives CDR1 as LGHNA and CDR2 as YNFKEQ. From the cysteine through the phenylalanine, the CDR3 covers 16 amino acids. Only the CDR3 part of the read is kept: 48 bases, read in frame from the first base.

Regarding this clonotype: Its antigen is unknown. No base quality values were provided; no much bigger clone lies one nucleotide off.

The sample consisted of blood. The chain was built from TRBV4-2 and TRBJ2-5, with 12 central nucleotides matching TRBD2. The clonotype was recovered from a woman under 30 with Graves' hyperthyroidism that later progressed to Graves' ophthalmopathy. The nucleotide sequence is given as TGTGCCAGCAGCCAAGCTAGCGGGGGGGACCAAGAGACCCAGTACTTC. It is translated as CASSQASGGDQETQYF.